These 15 T cell receptor beta chains originate from one sample sequenced in a study of shared clonotypes between healthy human individuals. Profiled with immunoSEQ multiplex PCR; TCRdb holds only in-frame clones, not every one. The data show a few hundred thousand clones, around 79% seen once. The specimen sequenced was memory CD4+ T cells sorted from blood. Subset noted: CD45RA-negative fraction. The origin of the receptors is a man aged 25 to 40 in good health.

The chain combines TRBV6-1 with TRBJ2-7; 7 bases match TRBD1. The CDR3 totals 15 residues. V shed 7 bases and J 6 bases; nucleotides not matched to a gene: 15. In germline, CDR1 is MNHNS, CDR2 SASEGT. CDR3 sequence: CASTRSGQVSSEQYF. DNA of the CDR3: TGTGCCAGCACCCGATCCGGACAGGTCAGCTCCGAGCAGTACTTC.

The chain links TRBV28 to TRBJ2-3, with 10 nucleotides matching TRBD2. CDR1 is MDHEN and CDR2 is SYDVKM in the germline V gene. This CDR3 spans 15 amino acids. V shed 6 bases, J shed 2 bases, and the junction held 5 bases outside the gene matches. The CDR3 loop reads CASRRTSGLTDTQYF. Written as DNA, the CDR3 is TGTGCCAGCAGGAGGACTAGCGGCCTCACAGATACGCAGTATTTT.

The chain employs TRBV28 and TRBJ1-5; D call uncertain. In germline, CDR1 is MDHEN, CDR2 SYDVKM. V lost 8 bases, J lost 5 bases, and 19 bases lay in between. There are 15 residues in the CDR3. The CDR3 sequence is CASGPLGSGDQPQHF. The CDR3 region has the DNA TGTGCCAGCGGCCCGTTGGGGAGTGGGGATCAGCCCCAGCATTTT.

V and J are TRBV9 and TRBJ2-1; the D gene is possibly TRBD1 (5 bases). The CDR3 is 17 residues long. V lost 0 bases and J lost 3, with 16 bases in between. The V gene's germline CDR1 is SGDLS and CDR2 YYNGEE. CDR3 amino acids: CASSVEAGYKGYNEQFF. The DNA of the CDR3 is TGTGCCAGCAGCGTAGAGGCAGGGTATAAGGGCTACAATGAGCAGTTCTTC.

J is TRBJ1-3 and V is TRBV14; perhaps TRBD1 as D (5 bases). V lost 4 bases to trimming and J lost 8 bases, with 18 bases between them. This CDR3 has 15 residues. CDR1 and CDR2 from the germline V gene are SGHDN and FVKESK. CDR3 sequence reads: CASSPPGRTGDTIYF. CDR3 DNA sequence: TGTGCCAGCAGCCCACCAGGGAGAACCGGGGACACCATATATTTT.

This clone was recorded only once. The junction departs from the called germline gene at one end, perhaps through a read error. The rearrangement joins TRBV9 to TRBJ2-3; TRBD2 matches at 8 bases. CDR1 and CDR2 (germline): SGDLS, YYNGEE. The length of the CDR3 is 14 residues. The CDR3 loop reads CACSGRAGVNTQYF. CDR3 DNA sequence: TGTGCCTGCAGCGGACGAGCGGGAGTAAATACGCAGTATTTT.

This clone was seen at least ten times. This chain uses TRBV5-8 with TRBJ2-6, with no clear D. V was shortened by 0 bases and J by 0 bases, with 19 bases between the two germline ends. In germline, CDR1 is SGHTS, CDR2 YDEGEE. The CDR3 length is 20 residues. CDR3 coding DNA: TGTGCCAGCAGCTTGGAACGGCGAACAGATAGACTCTCTGGGGCCAACGTCCTGACTTTC. Protein: CASSLERRTDRLSGANVLTF.

The rearrangement joins TRBV6-1 to TRBJ1-5, with 7 bases aligning to TRBD1. The length of the CDR3 is 14 residues. The V and J ends lost 6 bases and 4 bases, in that order; junction bases with no gene match: 6. Germline assignment: CDR1 MNHNS and CDR2 SASEGT. The DNA of the CDR3 is TGTGCCAGCAGAGCCGGGACAGTTAATCAGCCCCAGCATTTT. Its translation: CASRAGTVNQPQHF.

The sample holds many counts of this clone. The chain is built from TRBV7-2 and TRBJ2-3; D gene ambiguous. Germline lookup yields CDR1 SGHTA and CDR2 FQGNSA. The CDR3 has 14 amino acids. Trimming pared 3 bases from V and 0 bases from J, leaving 7 bases between. Written as DNA, the CDR3 is TGTGCCAGCAGCTTCGACGCAAGCACAGATACGCAGTATTTT. Translation gives CASSFDASTDTQYF.

V usage is TRBV5-6 and J usage is TRBJ2-5; D could derive from TRBD1 or TRBD2 (5 bases each). With 5 bases removed from V and 1 base from J, the gap between germline ends came to 15 bases. Germline V gene data show CDR1 as SGHDT and CDR2 as YYEEEE. The CDR3 length is 15 residues. The CDR3, as DNA: TGTGCCAGCAGTTGGGGCCCGAGGGTCCAAGAGACCCAGTACTTC. This sequence encodes CASSWGPRVQETQYF.

The chain recombines TRBV5-1 with TRBJ2-7; 9 positions agree with TRBD1. The V and J ends lost 4 bases and 5 bases, in that order; junction bases with no gene match: 7. The CDR3 sequence is 14 residues long. CDR1 is SGHRS and CDR2 is YFSETQ in the germline V gene. The CDR3 DNA reads TGCGCCAGCAGCATAGGACAGGGGCACGACGAGCAGTACTTC. This translates into CASSIGQGHDEQYF.

The chain couples TRBV18 to TRBJ2-7, with 9 nucleotides matching TRBD2. Germline-derived CDR1 and CDR2 are KGHSH and LQKENI. The CDR3 extends over 19 amino acids. V dropped 1 base and J dropped 0; count of bases not matched to a gene: 13. The CDR3 DNA sequence: TGTGCCAGCTCACCACGACCGGCAGCGGGAGGTTCGAGCTCCTACGAGCAGTACTTC. Translated, it gives CASSPRPAAGGSSSYEQYF.

This clone showed up many times. In the same sample, other DNA sequences code for this CDR3. The CDR3 nucleotides are TGTGCCATCGTGGACCGGGCTGGGTTGGTCATGAACACTGAAGCTTTCTTT. It translates to CAIVDRAGLVMNTEAFF. V and J are TRBV10-3 and TRBJ1-1; no clear D gene. The CDR3 contains 17 residues. Germline V gene sequence: CDR1 ENHRY, CDR2 SYGVKD. The V end was cut by 8 bases, the J end by 0 bases, with 22 bases between.

About this clone: With only one base between it and a far larger clone, this is likely a read error. The V and J genes are TRBV2 and TRBJ2-7, with 7 positions matching TRBD2. The CDR3 has 15 residues. With V trimmed by 7 bases and J by 0 bases, 9 bases remained unmatched. The V gene's germline CDR1 is SNHLY and CDR2 FYNNEI. CDR3 coding DNA: TGTGCCAGCACCCAACGGGGGGTAAGCTCCTACGAGCAGTACTTC. Protein: CASTQRGVSSYEQYF.

CDR3 sequence reads: CASSLAYPGLTSGNTIYF. For the CDR3, the DNA is TGTGCCAGCAGCTTAGCCTACCCGGGACTGACCTCTGGAAACACCATATATTTT. V and J are TRBV11-2 and TRBJ1-3; TRBD1 is a possible D gene (5 bases). Germline V CDR1 and CDR2: SGHAT, FQNNGV. The CDR3 consists of 18 residues. V shed 1 base and J shed 0 bases, with 16 bases lying between them.